The clone carrying this T cell receptor (beta chain) was detected a few times. TCRdb used MiXCR to reprocess the RT-PCR reads, holding one entry per CDR3 protein. The sample shows hundreds of thousands of distinct CDR3 sequences, around 14% of them seen only once. CDR1 is MNHNS and CDR2 is SASEGT in the germline V gene. Trimming took 8 bases from V and 1 from J, leaving 9 bases between them. The CDR3 spans 12 residues. Material for sequencing was memory CD4+ T cells from blood. The chain has TRBV6-1 and TRBJ2-7; D is undetermined. The clonotype originates from a female donor in good health, serving as a healthy control. This chain's CDR3 is CASVIGSYEQYF. CDR3 coding DNA: TGTGCCAGCGTGATTGGTTCCTACGAGCAGTACTTC.